This T cell receptor (beta chain) was profiled in a study of molecular identifiers for immune sequencing clone quantification. The CDR3 loop spans 16 amino acids. The trim removed 5 bases at V and 4 bases at J, leaving 11 bases unmatched. The V gene's germline CDR1 is SGHVS and CDR2 FQNEAQ. TCRdb re-called the PCR reads through MiXCR, storing one row per CDR3 protein. The table records roughly 97,000 distinct CDR3 sequences, more than 20% of them present only once. Many counts were recorded for this clonotype. The chain employs TRBV7-8 and TRBJ1-1; 9 nucleotides align to TRBD1. The receptor was derived from a human donor in good health. Some libraries in this study had Jurkat cell RNA spiked in. The sequencing sample was made of naive CD8+ T cells from blood, with Jurkat cell RNA spiked in. Indicated subset: FACS-sorted CD8+CD4-CCR7+CD45RA+ naive T cells. This CDR3 reads CASSRGTGFDGTEAFF. The CDR3 DNA is TGTGCCAGCAGCCGAGGGACAGGGTTTGATGGCACTGAAGCTTTCTTT.